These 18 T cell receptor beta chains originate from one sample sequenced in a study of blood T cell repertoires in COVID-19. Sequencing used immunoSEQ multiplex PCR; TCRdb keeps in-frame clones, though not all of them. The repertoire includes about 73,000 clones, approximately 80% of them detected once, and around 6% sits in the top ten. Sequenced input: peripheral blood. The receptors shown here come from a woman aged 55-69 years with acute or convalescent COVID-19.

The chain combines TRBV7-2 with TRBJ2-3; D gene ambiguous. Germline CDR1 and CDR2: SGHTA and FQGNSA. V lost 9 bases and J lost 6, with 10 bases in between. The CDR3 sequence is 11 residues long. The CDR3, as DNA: TGTGCCAGTTCGGCGGTGGATACGCAGTATTTT. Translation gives CASSAVDTQYF.

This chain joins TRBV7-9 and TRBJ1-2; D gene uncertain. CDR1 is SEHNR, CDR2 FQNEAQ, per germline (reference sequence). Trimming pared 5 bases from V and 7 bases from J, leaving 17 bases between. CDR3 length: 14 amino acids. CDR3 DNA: TGTGCCAGCAGCCCCACCACAGTCCTTGGTGGCTACACCTTC. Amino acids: CASSPTTVLGGYTF.

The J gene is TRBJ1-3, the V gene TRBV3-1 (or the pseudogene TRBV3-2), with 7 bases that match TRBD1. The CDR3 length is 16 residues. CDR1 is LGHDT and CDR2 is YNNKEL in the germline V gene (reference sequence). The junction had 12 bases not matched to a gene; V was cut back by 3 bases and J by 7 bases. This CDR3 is CASSQPPAGTANTIYF. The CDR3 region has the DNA TGTGCCAGCAGCCAGCCACCTGCCGGGACAGCCAACACCATATATTTT.

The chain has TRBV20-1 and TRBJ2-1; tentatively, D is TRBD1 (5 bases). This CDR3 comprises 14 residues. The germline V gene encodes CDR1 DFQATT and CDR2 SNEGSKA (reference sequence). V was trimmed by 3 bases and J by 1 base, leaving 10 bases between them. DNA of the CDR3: TGCAGTGCTAGTCAGGGTCCTTCCTACAATGAGCAGTTCTTC. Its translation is CSASQGPSYNEQFF.

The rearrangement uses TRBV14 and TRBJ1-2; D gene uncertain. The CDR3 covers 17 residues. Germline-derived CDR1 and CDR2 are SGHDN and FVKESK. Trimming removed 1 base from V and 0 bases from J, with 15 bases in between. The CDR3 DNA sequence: TGTGCCAGCAGCCAAGCCCTTGGGCAGCAAACTAACTATGGCTACACCTTC. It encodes CASSQALGQQTNYGYTF.

The CDR3 reads CASRETGARADTQYF. Here the CDR3 DNA reads TGCGCCAGCAGGGAGACAGGGGCCCGAGCGGATACGCAGTATTTT. The V and J genes are TRBV5-1 and TRBJ2-3; TRBD1 matches 8 bases. The trim removed 5 bases at V and 6 bases at J, leaving 11 bases unmatched. The CDR3 totals 15 residues. CDR1 and CDR2 from the germline V gene are SGHRS and YFSETQ.

The CDR3: CASSVDRHQETQYF. CDR3 coding DNA: TGCGCCAGCAGCGTTGACAGACACCAAGAGACCCAGTACTTC. This chain connects TRBV5-1 to TRBJ2-5, with D possibly being TRBD1 (5 bases). The CDR3 extends over 14 amino acids. Trimming took 4 bases from V and 0 from J, leaving 10 bases between them. Germline V gene sequence: CDR1 SGHRS, CDR2 YFSETQ.

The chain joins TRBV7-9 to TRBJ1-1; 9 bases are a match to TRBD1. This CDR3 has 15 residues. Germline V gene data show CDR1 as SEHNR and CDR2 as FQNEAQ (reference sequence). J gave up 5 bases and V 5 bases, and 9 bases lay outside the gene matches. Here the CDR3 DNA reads TGTGCCAGCAGCCAGGGAGACAGGGGGAAGACTGAAGCTTTCTTT. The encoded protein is CASSQGDRGKTEAFF.

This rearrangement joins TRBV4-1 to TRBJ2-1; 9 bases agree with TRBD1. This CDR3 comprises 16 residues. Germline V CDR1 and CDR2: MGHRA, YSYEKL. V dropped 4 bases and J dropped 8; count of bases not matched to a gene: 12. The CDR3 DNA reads TGCGCCAGCAGCCTCCTCGGACAGGGGCTTAGGGATGAGCAGTTCTTC. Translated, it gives CASSLLGQGLRDEQFF.

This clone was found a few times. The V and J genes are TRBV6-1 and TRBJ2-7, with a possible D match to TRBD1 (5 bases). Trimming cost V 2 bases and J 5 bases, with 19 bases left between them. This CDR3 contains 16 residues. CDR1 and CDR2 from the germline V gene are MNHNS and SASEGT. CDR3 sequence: CASSEKVRQGVNEQYF. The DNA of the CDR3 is TGTGCCAGCAGTGAAAAAGTACGGCAGGGTGTTAACGAGCAGTACTTC.

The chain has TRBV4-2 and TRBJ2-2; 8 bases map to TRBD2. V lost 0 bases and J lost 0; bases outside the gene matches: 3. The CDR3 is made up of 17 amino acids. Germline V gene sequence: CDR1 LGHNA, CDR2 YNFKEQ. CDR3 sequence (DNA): TGTGCCAGCAGCCAAGATAACGGGGGGGCGAACACCGGGGAGCTGTTTTTT. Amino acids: CASSQDNGGANTGELFF.

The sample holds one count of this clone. CDR3 DNA sequence: TGTGCCAGCAGTACCAGGGGGTTTATGAACACTGAAGCTTTCTTT. Its protein product is CASSTRGFMNTEAFF. The chain carries TRBV5-6 and TRBJ1-1; the match to TRBD1 covers 7 bases. The CDR3 is made up of 15 amino acids. V gave up 5 bases and J gave up 0 bases; unmatched junction bases: 7. Germline lookup yields CDR1 SGHDT and CDR2 YYEEEE.

This chain's CDR3 is CASSSRTSGEADTQYF. As DNA, the CDR3 is TGCGCCAGCAGCTCCCGGACTAGCGGGGAAGCAGATACGCAGTATTTT. The V gene is TRBV5-1, the J gene TRBJ2-3; 12 positions agree with TRBD2. Germline lookup yields CDR1 SGHRS and CDR2 YFSETQ. Trimming removed 3 bases from V and 4 bases from J; junction bases left unmatched: 6. The length of the CDR3 is 16 residues.

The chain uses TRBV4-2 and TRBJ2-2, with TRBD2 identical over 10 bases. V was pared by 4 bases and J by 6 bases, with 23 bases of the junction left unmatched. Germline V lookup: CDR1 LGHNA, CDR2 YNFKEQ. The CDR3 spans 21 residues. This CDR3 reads CASSRDGRKRGGLWSPGELFF. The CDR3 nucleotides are TGTGCCAGCAGCCGGGACGGGCGAAAGCGGGGGGGGCTTTGGTCCCCCGGGGAGCTGTTTTTT.

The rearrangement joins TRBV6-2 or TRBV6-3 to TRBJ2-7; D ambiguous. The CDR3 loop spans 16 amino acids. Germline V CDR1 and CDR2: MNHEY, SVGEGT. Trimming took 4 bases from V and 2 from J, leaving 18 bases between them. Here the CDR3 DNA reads TGTGCCAGCAGTTCCCCCCTTTGGCCCAGCGCCTACGAGCAGTACTTC. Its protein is CASSSPLWPSAYEQYF.

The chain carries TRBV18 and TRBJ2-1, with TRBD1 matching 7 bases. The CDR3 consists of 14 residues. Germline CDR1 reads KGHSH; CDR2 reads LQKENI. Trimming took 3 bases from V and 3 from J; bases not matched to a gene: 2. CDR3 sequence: CASSPRQGYNEQFF. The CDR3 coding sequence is TGTGCCAGCTCACCGAGACAGGGCTACAATGAGCAGTTCTTC. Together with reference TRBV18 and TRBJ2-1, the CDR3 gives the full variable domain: NAGVMQNPRHLVRRRGQEARLRCSPMKGHSHVYWYRQLPEEGLKFMVYLQKENIIDESGMPKERFSAEFPKEGPSILRIQQVVRGDSAAYFCASSPRQGYNEQFFGPGTRLTVL.

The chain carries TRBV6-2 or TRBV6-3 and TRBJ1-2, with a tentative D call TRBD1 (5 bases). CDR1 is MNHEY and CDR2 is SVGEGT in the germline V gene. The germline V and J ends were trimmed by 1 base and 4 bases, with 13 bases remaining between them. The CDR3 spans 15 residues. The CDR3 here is CASSYFQGSGYGYTF. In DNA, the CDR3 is TGTGCCAGCAGTTACTTTCAGGGCTCGGGCTATGGCTACACCTTC.

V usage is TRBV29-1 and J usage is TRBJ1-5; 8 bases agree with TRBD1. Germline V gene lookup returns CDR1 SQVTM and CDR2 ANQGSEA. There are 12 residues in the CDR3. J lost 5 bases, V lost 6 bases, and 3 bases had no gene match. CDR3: CSVTGGDQPQHF. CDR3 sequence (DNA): TGCAGCGTCACAGGGGGGGATCAGCCCCAGCATTTT. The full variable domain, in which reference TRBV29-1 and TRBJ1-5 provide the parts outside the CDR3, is SAVISQKPSRDICQRGTSLTIQCQVDSQVTMMFWYRQQPGQSLTLIATANQGSEATYESGFVIDKFPISRPNLTFSTLTVSNMSPEDSSIYLCSVTGGDQPQHFGDGTRLSIL.